Shown below are 2 T cell receptor beta chains from a single sample sequenced in a study of beta chain features in type 1 diabetes. These receptors lack a known antigen. The study reverse transcribed the entire isolated RNA, so it sequenced expressed TCRB transcripts. Libraries were prepared by immunoSEQ multiplex PCR; TCRdb keeps only in-frame clonotypes and omits some of them. The table lists almost 350,000 clones, 9.3% of them singletons. Study-level findings and limits: Shortening of TCRB CDR3s, moderate but significant, appeared in all four CD4+ subsets of Type 1 diabetes patients.

The sample comprised central memory CD4+ T cells from blood. Receptors were obtained from a man aged 30-40 years with type 1 diabetes.

This clone showed up just a few times. The chain combines TRBV28 with TRBJ2-3, with 9 bases identical to TRBD1. Trimming removed 5 bases from V and 2 bases from J; junction bases left unmatched: 8. The length of the CDR3 is 16 residues. Germline V CDR1 and CDR2: MDHEN, SYDVKM. CDR3 loop: CASSPLGQGNTDTQYF. The CDR3 bases are TGTGCCAGCAGTCCCCTCGGACAGGGGAACACAGATACGCAGTATTTT.

This clone has just a few counts. The genes are TRBV4-3 and TRBJ2-7, with TRBD1 matching over 10 bases. The CDR3 has 14 amino acids. The germline V gene has CDR1 LGHNA and CDR2 YSLEER. V dropped 5 bases and J dropped 2; count of bases not matched to a gene: 3. The CDR3 region has the DNA TGCGCCAGCAGCAGCGACAGGGGGCCCTACGAGCAGTACTTC. Translated: CASSSDRGPYEQYF.